Listed below are T cell receptor beta chains from one sample, sequenced in a study of human T cells and chemical hapten exposure. TCRdb reprocessed the RACE reads via MiXCR and lists one record per CDR3 protein. Here the sample spans around 120,000 distinct CDR3 sequences, 12% to 15% being singletons. The specimen comprised whole blood, sampled in connection with sensitization to the hapten diphenylcyclopropenone (DPC). The source of these receptors is a man aged 18 to 29 with alopecia areata. Some clones in this sample may be carry-over from other donors' samples. CDR3s include the opening cysteine and the closing phenylalanine or tryptophan. Fields, in order: J gene, V gene, D gene, clone size, CDR3 DNA, CDR3 protein. D genes are given only for firm matches. Rows give clone size only sometimes, using once, few, many, or a class for an expanded clone.

>TRBJ1-1|TRBV6-4|.|.
TGTGCCAGCAGTGACTCGAAGGGGTTCGATATGAACACTGAAGCTTTCTTT
CASSDSKGFDMNTEAFF
>TRBJ2-7|TRBV28|TRBD1|.
TGTGCCAGCAGTCCCCAGACAGGGCTGAAGCAGTACTTC
CASSPQTGLKQYF
>TRBJ2-5|TRBV6-6|.|.
TGTGCCAGCAGCTTAACCCTAAAAGAGACCCAGTACTTC
CASSLTLKETQYF
>TRBJ1-1|TRBV27|.|.
TGTGCCAGTCTTCCGGGACCCCGGAGAACTGAAGCTTTCTTT
CASLPGPRRTEAFF
>TRBJ2-2|TRBV7-6|TRBD1|.
TGTGCCAGCAGCGAATTGTTCGGGACAGGGAACACCGGGGAGCTGTTTTTT
CASSELFGTGNTGELFF
>TRBJ1-2|TRBV6-2/TRBV6-3|.|few
TGTGCCAGCAACGGGGGCCGATTCTTCTATGGCTACACCTTC
CASNGGRFFYGYTF
>TRBJ2-1|TRBV2|TRBD2|.
TGTGCCAGCAGTGAACGGCTAGCGGGGGGGCCCGAGCAGTTCTTC
CASSERLAGGPEQFF
>TRBJ1-1|TRBV10-3|TRBD1|.
TGTGCCATCAGTGACCCCCCCAGGGGGGACACTGAAGCTTTCTTT
CAISDPPRGDTEAFF
>TRBJ1-5|TRBV7-2|.|.
TGTGCCAGCAGCACTAGACCCCGGGAGCCCCAGCATTTT
CASSTRPREPQHF
>TRBJ2-2|TRBV3-1|.|few
TGTGCCAGCAGCCAAATTTTATTTGCAGGGGTCACCGGGGAGCTGTTTTTT
CASSQILFAGVTGELFF
>TRBJ2-1|TRBV27|.|few
TGTGCCAGCGGGACTGAGCAGTTCTTC
CASGTEQFF
>TRBJ1-5|TRBV7-2|.|few
TGTGCCAGCAGCTTAGACTTCGGTCAGCCCCAGCATTTT
CASSLDFGQPQHF
>TRBJ2-2|TRBV5-4|.|.
TGTGCCAGCAGCTTACGGCCGTCCGGGGAGCTGTTTTTT
CASSLRPSGELFF
>TRBJ2-3|TRBV11-2|.|many
TGTGCCAGCAGCCCTCAGCCCGGTTCGAGAGATACGCAGTATTTT
CASSPQPGSRDTQYF
>TRBJ1-1|TRBV3-1|.|.
TGTGCCAGCAGCCAAGATCTATGGGGGGGCCTTGAAGCTTTCTTT
CASSQDLWGGLEAFF
>TRBJ2-1|TRBV20-1|.|.
TGCAGTGCTAGAGGACAGCAGGCTTACAATGAGCAGTTCTTC
CSARGQQAYNEQFF
>TRBJ1-2|TRBV20-1|.|few
TGCAGTGCCATAGGGATGGGGCAGGATCTCTCTGGCTACACCTTC
CSAIGMGQDLSGYTF
>TRBJ2-3|TRBV7-3|TRBD1|few
TGTGCCAGCAGCCATCAGCAGGGGGGCACAGATACGCAGTATTTT
CASSHQQGGTDTQYF
>TRBJ1-1|TRBV27|.|many
TGTGCCAGCAGTCCGGGCCCAAACACTGAAGCTTTCTTT
CASSPGPNTEAFF
>TRBJ1-3|TRBV28|.|few
TGTGCCAGCTATACACCCTCTGGAAACACCATATATTTT
CASYTPSGNTIYF
>TRBJ2-3|TRBV11-2|TRBD2|.
TGTGCCAGCAGCATAGGCGGGGGACGATACACAGATACGCAGTATTTT
CASSIGGGRYTDTQYF
>TRBJ2-7|TRBV20-1|.|few
TGCAGTGCTAGTACCGGGTCCGACTACGAGCAGTACTTC
CSASTGSDYEQYF
>TRBJ2-6|TRBV7-2|.|many
TGTGCCAGCAGCCCCGAAATGGGGCGGTCTGGGGCCAACGTCCTGACTTTC
CASSPEMGRSGANVLTF
>TRBJ1-6|TRBV9|.|few
TGTGCCAGCACTAAGGGGAATAATTCACCCCTCCACTTT
CASTKGNNSPLHF
>TRBJ2-5|TRBV6-1|.|few
TGTGCCAGCGGTCGCCTTCAAGAGACCCAGTACTTC
CASGRLQETQYF
>TRBJ2-2|TRBV7-8|.|.
TGTGCCAGCAGCTTAGCCCGAGGGGACACCGGGGAGCTGTTTTTT
CASSLARGDTGELFF
>TRBJ2-7|TRBV7-2|TRBD2|.
TGTGCCAGCAGCTTACCTAGCGGGGGCGAGCAGTACTTC
CASSLPSGGEQYF
>TRBJ2-7|TRBV3-1|.|.
TGTGCCAGCAGCCAAGAAAGGGTGACCTACGAGCAGTACTTC
CASSQERVTYEQYF
>TRBJ1-5|TRBV7-9|TRBD1|few
TGTGCCAGCAGCCGGACAGGGGATCAGCCCCAGCATTTT
CASSRTGDQPQHF
>TRBJ2-7|TRBV20-1|TRBD2|.
TGCAGTGCTAGACATCAGGGACTAGCGCTGGCCTCCTACGAGCAGTACTTC
CSARHQGLALASYEQYF
>TRBJ2-6|TRBV5-4|.|few
TGTGCCAGCAGCTATATCCCCGGGACATTTCCCTCTGGGGCCAACGTCCTGACTTTC
CASSYIPGTFPSGANVLTF
>TRBJ1-2|TRBV7-2|TRBD1|.
TGTGCCAGCAGCATTAGACAGGGGGCTAACTATGGCTACACCTTC
CASSIRQGANYGYTF
>TRBJ2-3|TRBV18|.|.
TGTGCCAGCTCACCAAGGCTCAAGGGCTCGGCGGGCACAGATACGCAGTATTTT
CASSPRLKGSAGTDTQYF
>TRBJ1-5|TRBV2|.|.
TGTGCCAGCAGTGAAGGTCGCAGCAGATACAATCAGCCCCAGCATTTT
CASSEGRSRYNQPQHF
>TRBJ1-1|TRBV29-1|TRBD1|.
TGCAGCTCCCCGGCGACAGGGCGCGACACTGAAGCTTTCTTT
CSSPATGRDTEAFF
>TRBJ2-7|TRBV5-1|.|.
TGCGCCAGCAGCTTGGCGGGAGACAGAGCCTACGAGCAGTACTTC
CASSLAGDRAYEQYF
>TRBJ2-3|TRBV29-1|TRBD2|.
TGCGGCGTTGCCGGACTAGCGGGGCCTAGCACAGATACGCAGTATTTT
CGVAGLAGPSTDTQYF
>TRBJ2-7|TRBV11-2|.|few
TGTGCCAGCAGGGAAGGGAGTGCCTACGAGCAGTACTTC
CASREGSAYEQYF
>TRBJ2-7|TRBV27|.|.
TGTGCCAGCAGTTTAAGGGGCGAACACGAGCAGTACTTC
CASSLRGEHEQYF
>TRBJ1-1|TRBV29-1|.|.
TGCAGCGTTAATATGGGACGGAAGATGAACACTGAAGCTTTCTTT
CSVNMGRKMNTEAFF
>TRBJ1-6|TRBV7-2|.|few
TGTGCCAGCAGCTTAGCGTCTTCACCCCTCCACTTT
CASSLASSPLHF
>TRBJ1-6|TRBV5-1|TRBD1|.
TGCGCCAGCAGCTTGGAAGGGGGCAGGTCACCCCTCCACTTT
CASSLEGGRSPLHF
>TRBJ1-2|TRBV12-3/TRBV12-4|.|few
TGTGCCAGCAGTTTTATCGACGTGGGGGAAGGAGGCTACACCTTC
CASSFIDVGEGGYTF
>TRBJ2-3|TRBV6-5|.|.
TGTGCCAGCAGAAGGTCAGGGGACACAGATACGCAGTATTTT
CASRRSGDTDTQYF
>TRBJ2-1|TRBV4-2|.|.
TGTGCCAGCAGCCAAGTTTTCCACAATGAGCAGTTCTTC
CASSQVFHNEQFF
>TRBJ2-6|TRBV11-2|.|few
TGTGCCAGCAGCTCATTCCCGGGCCTTGCCCCCTCTGGGGCCAACGTCCTGACTTTC
CASSSFPGLAPSGANVLTF
>TRBJ1-5|TRBV6-5|.|.
TGTGCCAGCAGTTACGGTTCCTCGAGCAATCAGCCCCAGCATTTT
CASSYGSSSNQPQHF
>TRBJ1-1|TRBV5-5|.|many
TGTGCCAGCAGCTTAGGGTCCAGCCATGCTGAAGCTTTCTTT
CASSLGSSHAEAFF
>TRBJ2-7|TRBV19|TRBD1|few
TGTGCCAGTAGTATCCTTTTTGGACAGGGGGCTTACGAGCAGTACTTC
CASSILFGQGAYEQYF
>TRBJ2-1|TRBV7-2|.|.
TGTGCCAGCAGCCCCTTCCCGGGTGAGCAGTTCTTC
CASSPFPGEQFF
>TRBJ2-5|TRBV4-2|TRBD2|few
TGTGCCAGCAGCCAAGATAGGCCTAGCGGGCAAGAGACCCAGTACTTC
CASSQDRPSGQETQYF
>TRBJ1-5|TRBV28|.|few
TGTGCCAGCAGTTTGAGGTACAATCAGCCCCAGCATTTT
CASSLRYNQPQHF
>TRBJ2-7|TRBV7-8|.|few
TGTGCCAGCCAGATAGCGGCAGGGACAAACTACGAGCAGTACTTC
CASQIAAGTNYEQYF
>TRBJ1-5|TRBV5-1|TRBD1|.
TGCGCCAGCAGCTTGGCGGGACAGGGGCAGCCCCAGCATTTT
CASSLAGQGQPQHF
>TRBJ2-5|TRBV3-1|TRBD2|.
TGTGCCAGCAGCGAGACTAGCGGGGAAGAGACCCAGTACTTC
CASSETSGEETQYF
>TRBJ2-7|TRBV6-2/TRBV6-3|.|.
TGTGCCAGCACCCGGACTGCTAACTACGAGCAGTACTTC
CASTRTANYEQYF
>TRBJ2-1|TRBV6-5|TRBD2|many
TGTGCCAGCACGCTACTAGCGGGGAAGAATGAGCAGTTCTTC
CASTLLAGKNEQFF